The T cell receptor (beta chain) under discussion was sequenced for a study of Ad26.COV2.S vaccination and SARS-CoV-2 variants. TCRdb's table, derived via immunoSEQ multiplex PCR, lists solely in-frame clones and lacks some. Found here are some 290,000 clones, just over 85% of them singletons; the top ten hold more than 1.5%. V was trimmed by 3 bases and J by 3 bases, leaving 14 bases between them. CDR1 is DFQATT, CDR2 SNEGSKA, per germline (reference sequence). CDR3 length equals 14 residues. Noted treatment: some 20 received Ad26.COV2.S at low or high dose, single or two shots; a few received placebo; per-sample allocation not given. Repertoires come from day 63 after the first vaccine or placebo injection. Vaccination employed an Ad26 vector expressing the Wuhan-strain SARS-CoV-2 spike.

Material: peripheral blood, obtained in a trial of Ad26.COV2.S vaccine versus placebo. The chain has TRBV20-1 and TRBJ2-5, with D perhaps TRBD2 (6 bases). This clonotype originated in a person aged 18-65 years who received the Ad26.COV2.S COVID-19 vaccine or a placebo. The CDR3 here is CSASPSGGEETQYF. CDR3 DNA sequence: TGCAGTGCTAGTCCGTCAGGAGGGGAAGAGACCCAGTACTTC.